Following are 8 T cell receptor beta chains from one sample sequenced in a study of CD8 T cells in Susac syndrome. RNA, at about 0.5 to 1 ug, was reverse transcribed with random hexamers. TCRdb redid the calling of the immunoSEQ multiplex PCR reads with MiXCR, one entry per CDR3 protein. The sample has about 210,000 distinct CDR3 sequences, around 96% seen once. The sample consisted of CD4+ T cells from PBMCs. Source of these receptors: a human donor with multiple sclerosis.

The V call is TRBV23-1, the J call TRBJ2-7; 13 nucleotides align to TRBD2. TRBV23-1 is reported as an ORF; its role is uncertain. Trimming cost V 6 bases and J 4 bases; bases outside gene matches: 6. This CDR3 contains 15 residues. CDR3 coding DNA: TGCGCCAGCAGACGGACTAGCGGGAGATATTACGAGCAGTACTTC. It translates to CASRRTSGRYYEQYF.

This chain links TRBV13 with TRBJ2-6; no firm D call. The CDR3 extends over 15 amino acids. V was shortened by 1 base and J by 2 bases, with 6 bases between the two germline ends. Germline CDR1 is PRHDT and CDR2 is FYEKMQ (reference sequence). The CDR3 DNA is TGTGCCAGCAGCTTAGAAGGGCCTGGGGCCAACGTCCTGACTTTC. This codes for CASSLEGPGANVLTF.

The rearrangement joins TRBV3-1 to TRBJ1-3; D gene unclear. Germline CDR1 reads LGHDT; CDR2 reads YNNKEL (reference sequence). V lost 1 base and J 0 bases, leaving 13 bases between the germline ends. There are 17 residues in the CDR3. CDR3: CASSQGVALSSGNTIYF. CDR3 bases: TGTGCCAGCAGCCAAGGGGTGGCCCTCAGCTCTGGAAACACCATATATTTT.

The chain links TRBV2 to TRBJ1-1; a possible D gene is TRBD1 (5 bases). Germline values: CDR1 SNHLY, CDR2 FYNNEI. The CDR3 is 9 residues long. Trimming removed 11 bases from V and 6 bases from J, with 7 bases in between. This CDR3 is CAGTAEAFF. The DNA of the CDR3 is TGTGCCGGGACTGCTGAAGCTTTCTTT.

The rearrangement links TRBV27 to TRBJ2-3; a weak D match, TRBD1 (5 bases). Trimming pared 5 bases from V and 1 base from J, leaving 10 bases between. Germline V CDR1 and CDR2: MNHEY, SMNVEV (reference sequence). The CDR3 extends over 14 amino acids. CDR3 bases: TGTGCCAGCAGTCGGTGGGGCGGCACAGATACGCAGTATTTT. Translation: CASSRWGGTDTQYF.

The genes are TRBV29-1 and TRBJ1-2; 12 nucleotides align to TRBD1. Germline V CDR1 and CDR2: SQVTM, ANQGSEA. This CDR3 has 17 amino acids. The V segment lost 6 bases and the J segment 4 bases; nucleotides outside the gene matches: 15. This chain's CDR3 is CSVGSGGTGGPTYGYTF. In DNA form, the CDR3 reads TGCAGCGTCGGATCGGGGGGGACAGGGGGCCCGACCTATGGCTACACCTTC.

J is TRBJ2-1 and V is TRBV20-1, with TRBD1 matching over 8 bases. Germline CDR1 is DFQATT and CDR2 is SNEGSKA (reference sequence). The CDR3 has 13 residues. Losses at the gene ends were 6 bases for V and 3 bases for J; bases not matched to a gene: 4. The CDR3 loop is CSAGTGGYNEQFF. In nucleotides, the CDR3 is TGCAGTGCGGGGACAGGCGGCTACAATGAGCAGTTCTTC.

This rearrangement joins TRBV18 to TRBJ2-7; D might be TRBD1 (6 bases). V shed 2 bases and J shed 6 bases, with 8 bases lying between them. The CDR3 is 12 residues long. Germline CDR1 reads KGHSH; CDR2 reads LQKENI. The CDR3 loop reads CASSPLQGEQYF. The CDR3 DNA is TGTGCCAGCTCACCATTACAGGGCGAGCAGTACTTC.